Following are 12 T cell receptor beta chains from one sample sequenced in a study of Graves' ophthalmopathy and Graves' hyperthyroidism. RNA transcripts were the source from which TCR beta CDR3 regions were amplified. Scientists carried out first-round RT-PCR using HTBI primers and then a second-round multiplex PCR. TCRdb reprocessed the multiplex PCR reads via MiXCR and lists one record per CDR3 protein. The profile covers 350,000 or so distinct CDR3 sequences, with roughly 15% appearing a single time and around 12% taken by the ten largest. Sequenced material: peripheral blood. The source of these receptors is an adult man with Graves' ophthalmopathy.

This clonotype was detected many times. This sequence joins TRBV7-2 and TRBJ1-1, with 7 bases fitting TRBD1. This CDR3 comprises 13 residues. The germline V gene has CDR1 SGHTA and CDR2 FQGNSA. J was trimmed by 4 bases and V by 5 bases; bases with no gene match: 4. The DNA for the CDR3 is TGTGCCAGCAGCGTACAGGGGAGCACTGAAGCTTTCTTT. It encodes CASSVQGSTEAFF.

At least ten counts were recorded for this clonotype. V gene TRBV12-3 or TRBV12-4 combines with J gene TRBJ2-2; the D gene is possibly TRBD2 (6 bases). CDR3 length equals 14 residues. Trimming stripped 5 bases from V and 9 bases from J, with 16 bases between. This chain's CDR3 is CASSPQGTPRELFF. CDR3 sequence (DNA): TGTGCCAGCAGTCCCCAAGGGACTCCCCGGGAGCTGTTTTTT.

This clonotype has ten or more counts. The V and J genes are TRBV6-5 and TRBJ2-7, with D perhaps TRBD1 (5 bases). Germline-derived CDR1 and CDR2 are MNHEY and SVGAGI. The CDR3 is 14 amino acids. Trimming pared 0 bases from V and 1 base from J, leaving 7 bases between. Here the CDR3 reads CASSYSTVSYEQYF. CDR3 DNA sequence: TGTGCCAGCAGTTACTCGACAGTTTCCTACGAGCAGTACTTC.

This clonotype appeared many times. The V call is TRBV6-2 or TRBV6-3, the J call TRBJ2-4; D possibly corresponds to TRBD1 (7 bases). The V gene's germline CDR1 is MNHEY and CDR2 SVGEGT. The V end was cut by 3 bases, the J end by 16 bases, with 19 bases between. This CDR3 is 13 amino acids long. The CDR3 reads CASSYIGRDRVYF. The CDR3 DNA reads TGTGCCAGCAGTTATATCGGGAGAGACAGGGTCTACTTC.

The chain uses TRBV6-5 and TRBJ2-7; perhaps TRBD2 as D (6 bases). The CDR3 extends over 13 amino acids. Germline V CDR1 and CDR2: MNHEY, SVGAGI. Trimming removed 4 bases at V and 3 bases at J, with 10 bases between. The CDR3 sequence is CASSSGLIYEQYF. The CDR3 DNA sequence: TGTGCCAGCAGTTCGGGACTCATCTACGAGCAGTACTTC.

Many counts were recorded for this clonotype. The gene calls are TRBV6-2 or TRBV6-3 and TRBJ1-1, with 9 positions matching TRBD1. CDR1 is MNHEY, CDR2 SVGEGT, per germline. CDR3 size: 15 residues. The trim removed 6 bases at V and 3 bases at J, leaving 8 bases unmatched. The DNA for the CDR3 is TGTGCCAGCAGATGGGGTACAGGGGGCCACACTGAAGCTTTCTTT. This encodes CASRWGTGGHTEAFF.

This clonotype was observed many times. The CDR3 bases are TGTGCCAGCAATTCTCGGGGTACGAGCAATCAGCCCCAGCATTTT. Its protein product is CASNSRGTSNQPQHF. This chain connects TRBV6-2 or TRBV6-3 to TRBJ1-5; D is unresolved. The CDR3 covers 15 residues. With 7 bases removed from V and 1 base from J, the gap between germline ends came to 14 bases. From germline, CDR1 is MNHEY and CDR2 SVGEGT.

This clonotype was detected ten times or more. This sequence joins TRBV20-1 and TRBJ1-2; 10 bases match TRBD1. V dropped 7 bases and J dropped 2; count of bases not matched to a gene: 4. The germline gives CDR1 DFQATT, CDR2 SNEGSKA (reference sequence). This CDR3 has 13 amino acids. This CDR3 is CSVWDRGNYGYTF. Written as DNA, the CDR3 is TGCAGTGTTTGGGACAGGGGCAACTATGGCTACACCTTC.

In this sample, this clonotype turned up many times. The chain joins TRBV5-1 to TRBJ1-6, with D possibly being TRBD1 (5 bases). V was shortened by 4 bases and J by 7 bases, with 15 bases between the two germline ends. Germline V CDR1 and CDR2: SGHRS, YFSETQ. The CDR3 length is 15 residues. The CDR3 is CASSPEGRENSPLHF. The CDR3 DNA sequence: TGCGCCAGCAGCCCGGAGGGACGGGAGAATTCACCCCTCCACTTT.

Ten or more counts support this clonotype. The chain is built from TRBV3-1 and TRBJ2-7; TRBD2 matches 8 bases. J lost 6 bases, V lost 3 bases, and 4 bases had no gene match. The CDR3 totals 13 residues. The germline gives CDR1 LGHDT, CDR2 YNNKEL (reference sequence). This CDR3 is CASSHAGGSEQYF. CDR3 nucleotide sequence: TGTGCCAGCAGCCACGCGGGAGGAAGCGAGCAGTACTTC.

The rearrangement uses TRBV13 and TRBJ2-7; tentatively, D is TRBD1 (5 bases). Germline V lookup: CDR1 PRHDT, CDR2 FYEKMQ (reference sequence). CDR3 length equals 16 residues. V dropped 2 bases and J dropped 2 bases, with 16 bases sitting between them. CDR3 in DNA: TGTGCCAGCAGCTTAAGAATGCAGGGTCAAACCTACGAGCAGTACTTC. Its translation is CASSLRMQGQTYEQYF. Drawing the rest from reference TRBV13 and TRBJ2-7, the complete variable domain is AAGVIQSPRHLIKEKRETATLKCYPIPRHDTVYWYQQGPGQDPQFLISFYEKMQSDKGSIPDRFSAQQFSDYHSELNMSSLELGDSALYFCASSLRMQGQTYEQYFGPGTRLTVT.

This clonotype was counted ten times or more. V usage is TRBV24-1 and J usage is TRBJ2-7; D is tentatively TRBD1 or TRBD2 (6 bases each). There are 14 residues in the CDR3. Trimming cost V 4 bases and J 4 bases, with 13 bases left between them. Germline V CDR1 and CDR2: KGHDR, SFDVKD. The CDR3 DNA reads TGTGCCACCAGTGAACGGGGGACACGGTACGAGCAGTACTTC. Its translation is CATSERGTRYEQYF.